The 7 T cell receptor beta chains in this list originate from one sample, sequenced in a study of blood T cell repertoires in COVID-19. Sequencing was performed with immunoSEQ multiplex PCR; in TCRdb, only in-frame clones are kept and a portion is missing. The data contain about 140,000 clones, approximately 89% of them singletons. Sequenced: peripheral blood. The receptors shown here come from a man between 60 and 75 years old with active or convalescent COVID-19.

This clone was seen a single time. The chain uses TRBV29-1 and TRBJ2-7, with 9 nucleotides matching TRBD2. Unmatched junction bases numbered 11, after V lost 5 bases and J lost 6 bases. The CDR3 spans 14 residues. CDR1 and CDR2 (germline): SQVTM, ANQGSEA. The CDR3 bases are TGCAGCGTTAAGAGATTAGCGGGAGATCGCGAGCAGTACTTC. Protein sequence: CSVKRLAGDREQYF.

The chain carries TRBV10-3 and TRBJ1-6, with D tentatively TRBD1 (6 bases). Between the trimmed V and J ends, which lost 6 bases and 1 base, there was a span of 16 bases. The CDR3 is made up of 17 amino acids. CDR1 is ENHRY, CDR2 SYGVKD, per germline. CDR3 DNA: TGTGCCATCAGCGCGGGGGGGGGCGCTTCCTATAATTCACCCCTCCACTTT. It yields the protein CAISAGGGASYNSPLHF.

As DNA, the CDR3 is TGTGCCAGCTTAGGGGCTTCTGGGTATGGCTACACCTTC. This encodes CASLGASGYGYTF. The rearrangement joins TRBV6-5 to TRBJ1-2; possible D gene TRBD1, 5 bases. CDR1 and CDR2 (germline): MNHEY, SVGAGI. The CDR3 spans 13 residues. Trimming took off 8 bases at V and 5 bases at J, with 15 bases between the two ends.

This rearrangement joins TRBV6-7 to TRBJ2-7, with D perhaps TRBD1 (5 bases). TRBV6-7 is an open reading frame whose function is uncertain. Trimming left V 5 bases short and J 0 bases short, with 26 bases between. This CDR3 has 19 residues. The CDR3 is CASSVTDSAATPSSYEQYF. In DNA form, the CDR3 reads TGTGCCAGCAGTGTGACCGACAGCGCCGCTACTCCAAGCTCCTACGAGCAGTACTTC.

CDR3 residues: CASSRRQGEETQYF. CDR3 DNA sequence: TGTGCCAGCTCTCGAAGACAGGGGGAAGAGACCCAGTACTTC. The chain uses TRBV18 and TRBJ2-5; 9 nucleotides match TRBD1. The V gene's germline CDR1 is KGHSH and CDR2 LQKENI. The CDR3 covers 14 residues. V lost 6 bases and J lost 3; bases outside the gene matches: 5.

The chain employs TRBV6-5 and TRBJ1-1; D remains ambiguous. V lost 1 base and J lost 6, with 9 bases in between. Germline assignment: CDR1 MNHEY and CDR2 SVGAGI. The CDR3 runs to 13 residues. The CDR3 region is CASSYFGESEAFF. The CDR3 DNA sequence: TGTGCCAGCAGTTACTTCGGGGAATCTGAAGCTTTCTTT.

V and J are TRBV7-8 and TRBJ2-5; 13 nucleotides line up with TRBD2. From germline, CDR1 is SGHVS and CDR2 FQNEAQ. CDR3 length equals 20 residues. With 5 bases clipped from V and 0 bases from J, the junction kept 15 bases outside the gene matches. The CDR3 DNA follows: TGTGCCAGCAGCAAAACCTCCGGGACTAGCGGGATAGGACACCAAGAGACCCAGTACTTC. This gives the protein CASSKTSGTSGIGHQETQYF.